The 29 T cell receptor beta chains presented below share a single source sample, sequenced in a study of cytomegalovirus exposure and HLA in healthy donors. The PCR contained 60 Vbeta and 13 Jbeta primers. Here immunoSEQ multiplex PCR was the method, and the copy in TCRdb shows in-frame clones only, minus some. Seen here are fewer than 35,000 clones, 87% observed once, and the top ten hold about 2.9%. Input material: PBMCs. The receptors were sampled from a boy younger than 18 in good health and CMV-seronegative.

The gene calls are TRBV19 and TRBJ2-3; 8 nucleotides agree with TRBD2. Losses at the gene ends were 6 bases for V and 2 bases for J; bases not matched to a gene: 7. Germline loops: CDR1 LNHDA, CDR2 SQIVND (reference sequence). The CDR3 is 15 residues long. The CDR3 region is CASRTSGLFTDTQYF. As DNA, the CDR3 is TGTGCCAGTAGAACTAGCGGATTATTCACAGATACGCAGTATTTT.

V and J are TRBV10-3 and TRBJ1-2, with 11 bases that match TRBD1. This CDR3 region has 14 residues. Germline assignment: CDR1 ENHRY and CDR2 SYGVKD. J was trimmed by 5 bases and V by 4 bases; bases with no gene match: 3. CDR3 nucleotide sequence: TGTGCCATCAGTGGAGGACAGGGGGCATATGGCTACACCTTC. This sequence encodes CAISGGQGAYGYTF.

The chain employs TRBV13 and TRBJ2-7; 7 nucleotides agree with TRBD2. CDR3 length: 16 amino acids. Germline values: CDR1 PRHDT, CDR2 FYEKMQ (reference sequence). V was clipped by 5 bases and J by 3 bases; unmatched bases: 13. In DNA, the CDR3 is TGTGCCAGCAGCCCCCTCGCCTCCGGGACTAACTACGAGCAGTACTTC. It specifies CASSPLASGTNYEQYF.

This chain connects TRBV5-1 to TRBJ1-5; 8 positions match TRBD1. Per the germline V gene, CDR1 is SGHRS and CDR2 is YFSETQ. This CDR3 has 14 amino acids. The V and J ends lost 0 bases and 6 bases, in that order; junction bases with no gene match: 2. In nucleotides, the CDR3 is TGCGCCAGCAGCTTGGGACAGGGGACTCAGCCCCAGCATTTT. As protein: CASSLGQGTQPQHF. Complete variable domain (other parts from reference TRBV5-1 and TRBJ1-5): KAGVTQTPRYLIKTRGQQVTLSCSPISGHRSVSWYQQTPGQGLQFLFEYFSETQRNKGNFPGRFSGRQFSNSRSEMNVSTLELGDSALYLCASSLGQGTQPQHFGDGTRLSIL.

The rearrangement uses TRBV6-4 and TRBJ2-3, with 7 nucleotides matching TRBD2. The CDR3 contains 13 residues. Trimming took 5 bases from V and 1 from J; bases not matched to a gene: 0. Germline V CDR1 and CDR2: MRHNA, SNTAGT. Here the CDR3 reads CASSSGGTDTQYF. In nucleotides, the CDR3 is TGTGCCAGCAGTAGCGGGGGCACAGATACGCAGTATTTT.

The V call is TRBV5-4, the J call TRBJ1-1; 7 bases fit TRBD1. The CDR3 loop spans 18 amino acids. The germline CDR1 and CDR2 sequences are SGHNT and YYREEE (reference sequence). V lost 0 bases, J lost 1 base, and 12 bases stayed unmatched. CDR3 sequence (DNA): TGTGCCAGCAGCTTGGCTGGACAGGTCCTCGGTCGGAACACTGAAGCTTTCTTT. Residues: CASSLAGQVLGRNTEAFF. The variable domain in full, with the rest retrieved from reference TRBV5-4 and TRBJ1-1, is ETGVTQSPTHLIKTRGQQVTLRCSSQSGHNTVSWYQQALGQGPQFIFQYYREEENGRGNFPPRFSGLQFPNYSSELNVNALELDDSALYLCASSLAGQVLGRNTEAFFGQGTRLTVV.

The rearrangement uses TRBV7-6 and TRBJ2-1; D might be TRBD2 (5 bases). Trimming left V 3 bases short and J 0 bases short, with 12 bases between. The CDR3 has 16 amino acids. The germline V gene encodes CDR1 SGHVS and CDR2 FNYEAQ. The CDR3 loop is CASSFLTGDSYNEQFF. The CDR3 coding sequence is TGTGCCAGCAGCTTCCTGACCGGGGACTCCTACAATGAGCAGTTCTTC.

The rearrangement uses TRBV10-3 and TRBJ2-2; D gene uncertain. V dropped 11 bases and J dropped 3 bases, with 22 bases sitting between them. CDR1 is ENHRY, CDR2 SYGVKD, per germline. The length of the CDR3 is 16 residues. CDR3 DNA sequence: TGTGCCGCTGCATCGCGGAGTATGCTTGACACCGGGGAGCTGTTTTTT. Translating gives CAAASRSMLDTGELFF.

The chain uses TRBV6-5 and TRBJ2-7; a possible D gene is TRBD1 (5 bases). Trimming left V 6 bases short and J 3 bases short, with 15 bases between. The CDR3 is made up of 14 amino acids. CDR1 and CDR2 from the germline V gene are MNHEY and SVGAGI. Written as DNA, the CDR3 is TGTGCCAGCAGCGTAACAGGAGCCGGCTACGAGCAGTACTTC. Translation gives CASSVTGAGYEQYF.

The chain joins TRBV6-1 to TRBJ1-6, with a tentative D call TRBD1 (6 bases). The germline V gene has CDR1 MNHNS and CDR2 SASEGT. The CDR3 spans 13 residues. Trimming pared 10 bases from V and 4 bases from J, leaving 11 bases between. For the CDR3, the DNA is TGTGCCACCACGGGACATTATAATTCACCCCTCCACTTT. Translation gives CATTGHYNSPLHF.

The chain is built from TRBV6-5 and TRBJ1-6; D call uncertain. With 2 bases removed from V and 6 bases from J, the gap between germline ends came to 11 bases. Per the germline V gene, CDR1 is MNHEY and CDR2 is SVGAGI. The CDR3 runs 15 residues. The chain's CDR3 is CASSYTGNGNSPLHF. CDR3 DNA sequence: TGTGCCAGCAGTTACACGGGGAACGGTAATTCACCCCTCCACTTT.

The chain employs TRBV25-1 and TRBJ2-7; 8 nucleotides match TRBD1. Germline loops: CDR1 MGHDK, CDR2 SYGVNS. The CDR3 totals 14 residues. V dropped 5 bases and J dropped 5; count of bases not matched to a gene: 8. The CDR3 coding sequence is TGTGCCAGCAGTCCCCAGGACAGGGAGAACGAGCAGTACTTC. Its protein is CASSPQDRENEQYF.

The chain combines TRBV28 with TRBJ2-7, with a tentative D call TRBD2 (7 bases). The CDR3 covers 16 residues. Trimming stripped 6 bases from V and 0 bases from J, with 18 bases between. Germline lookup yields CDR1 MDHEN and CDR2 SYDVKM. The DNA of the CDR3 is TGTGCCAGCAGCCCTGGGGGGGGCCTCTTCTCCTACGAGCAGTACTTC. This gives the protein CASSPGGGLFSYEQYF.

This chain uses TRBV10-1 with TRBJ2-5; the match to TRBD1 covers 9 bases. CDR3 length equals 14 residues. V lost 5 bases and J lost 2; bases outside the gene matches: 3. Germline V CDR1 and CDR2: WNHNN, SYGVQD (reference sequence). The CDR3: CASSRTGEQETQYF. The CDR3, as DNA: TGCGCCAGCAGTAGGACAGGGGAACAAGAGACCCAGTACTTC.

The chain uses TRBV7-9 and TRBJ2-1; the match to TRBD2 covers 7 bases. Germline V CDR1 and CDR2: SEHNR, FQNEAQ (reference sequence). V lost 6 bases and J lost 3; bases outside the gene matches: 2. The CDR3 is 13 amino acids. CDR3 sequence: CASRWGGYNEQFF. The CDR3 DNA reads as TGTGCCAGCAGGTGGGGGGGCTACAATGAGCAGTTCTTC.

The chain recombines TRBV19 with TRBJ1-6; D is unresolved. Germline CDR1 LNHDA, CDR2 SQIVND (reference sequence). The CDR3 is 14 amino acids. V was clipped by 6 bases and J by 7 bases, with 13 bases between them. The CDR3 DNA follows: TGTGCCAGTAGCGTATATGCCGAGAATTCACCCCTCCACTTT. As protein: CASSVYAENSPLHF.

This chain connects TRBV7-9 to TRBJ1-4, with 7 bases fitting TRBD1. The CDR3 has 13 amino acids. The J segment lost 8 bases and the V segment lost 5 bases, leaving 5 bases of the junction unmatched. Germline assignment: CDR1 SEHNR and CDR2 FQNEAQ (reference sequence). CDR3 in DNA: TGTGCCAGCAGCCTGACAGGGAGGGAAAAACTGTTTTTT. Translation gives CASSLTGREKLFF.

The V and J genes are TRBV7-9 and TRBJ2-1; D is possibly TRBD1 (6 bases). The CDR3 is made up of 14 amino acids. CDR1 is SEHNR and CDR2 is FQNEAQ in the germline V gene (reference sequence). V was clipped by 1 base and J by 4 bases, with 8 bases between them. The CDR3 loop reads CASSLGQVYNEQFF. Written as DNA, the CDR3 is TGTGCCAGCAGCTTAGGACAGGTTTACAATGAGCAGTTCTTC.

This clone came up a few times. The V and J genes are TRBV7-9 and TRBJ2-7; D uncertain. Germline loops: CDR1 SEHNR, CDR2 FQNEAQ (reference sequence). The V gene lost 5 bases and the J gene lost 2 bases, with 10 bases spanning the gap. The CDR3 is 13 residues long. CDR3 amino acids: CASSPTAAYEQYF. In nucleotides, the CDR3 is TGTGCCAGCAGCCCCACTGCCGCCTACGAGCAGTACTTC.

The V gene is TRBV6-6, the J gene TRBJ1-1, with D perhaps matching TRBD1 (6 bases). In germline, CDR1 is MNHNY, CDR2 SVGAGI (reference sequence). The CDR3 is 13 amino acids. V was cut by 8 bases and J by 4 bases, with 14 bases left in between. The CDR3 region has the DNA TGTGCCAGCGGGATACAGGGTACCACTGAAGCTTTCTTT. Translation gives CASGIQGTTEAFF.

The genes are TRBV5-4 and TRBJ2-3, with D uncertain. CDR1 SGHNT and CDR2 YYREEE come from the germline V gene (reference sequence). The length of the CDR3 is 13 residues. V was cut by 1 base and J by 0 bases, with 3 bases left in between. Written as DNA, the CDR3 is TGTGCCAGCAGCTTGCTGAGCACAGATACGCAGTATTTT. Encoded protein: CASSLLSTDTQYF.

The rearrangement uses TRBV5-1 and TRBJ2-3, with 8 bases lining up with TRBD1. The CDR3 is made up of 16 amino acids. Germline V gene data show CDR1 as SGHRS and CDR2 as YFSETQ. With V trimmed by 4 bases and J by 2 bases, 9 bases remained unmatched. The CDR3 sequence: CASSMGGQEFTDTQYF. The CDR3 bases are TGCGCCAGCAGCATGGGGGGACAGGAGTTCACAGATACGCAGTATTTT.

The sample holds one count of this clone. The chain is built from TRBV19 and TRBJ2-7, with 8 bases identical to TRBD1. J was trimmed by 4 bases and V by 5 bases; bases with no gene match: 10. The CDR3 consists of 15 residues. The germline V gene encodes CDR1 LNHDA and CDR2 SQIVND (reference sequence). CDR3 in amino acids: CASSSPGQALYEQYF. The CDR3 bases are TGTGCCAGTAGTTCCCCGGGACAGGCCCTTTACGAGCAGTACTTC. The variable domain in full, completed from reference TRBV19 and TRBJ2-7, reads DGGITQSPKYLFRKEGQNVTLSCEQNLNHDAMYWYRQDPGQGLRLIYYSQIVNDFQKGDIAEGYSVSREKKESFPLTVTSAQKNPTAFYLCASSSPGQALYEQYFGPGTRLTVT.

V and J are TRBV4-2 and TRBJ2-7; D might be TRBD2 (6 bases). The ends were cut back, 1 base at V and 0 bases at J, with 13 bases in the middle. The CDR3 extends over 16 amino acids. The germline CDR1 and CDR2 sequences are LGHNA and YNFKEQ. CDR3 protein: CASSQGDSRSSYEQYF. CDR3 in DNA: TGTGCCAGCAGCCAAGGGGACTCCCGAAGCTCCTACGAGCAGTACTTC.

This clone appeared a single time. The chain carries TRBV5-6 and TRBJ1-2; 9 nucleotides agree with TRBD1. Germline V CDR1 and CDR2: SGHDT, YYEEEE. The CDR3 runs to 12 residues. Germline trimming cut 4 bases from V and 8 bases from J; bases unmatched to any gene: 3. CDR3: CASSRTGVGYTF. The CDR3 DNA follows: TGTGCCAGCAGCCGGACAGGGGTCGGCTACACCTTC.

The gene calls are TRBV7-9 and TRBJ1-3, with 8 bases identical to TRBD1. Losses at the gene ends were 3 bases for V and 0 bases for J; bases not matched to a gene: 7. Germline loops: CDR1 SEHNR, CDR2 FQNEAQ (reference sequence). The CDR3 runs 17 residues. CDR3 region: CASSFHGQGASGNTIYF. As DNA, the CDR3 is TGTGCCAGCAGCTTTCACGGACAGGGCGCCTCTGGAAACACCATATATTTT.

This rearrangement joins TRBV2 to TRBJ2-2, with D possibly being TRBD1 (6 bases). The CDR3 length is 15 residues. Germline lookup yields CDR1 SNHLY and CDR2 FYNNEI. Trimming took off 7 bases at V and 1 base at J, with 13 bases between the two ends. The CDR3 nucleotides are TGTGCCAGCAACTCCGGGACACAGAACACCGGGGAGCTGTTTTTT. Its translation is CASNSGTQNTGELFF.

The chain couples TRBV2 to TRBJ1-3; 7 bases are a match to TRBD1. CDR3 length: 15 amino acids. Germline loops: CDR1 SNHLY, CDR2 FYNNEI. V was clipped by 3 bases and J by 5 bases; unmatched bases: 7. DNA of the CDR3: TGTGCCAGCAGTGACCTCAGGGGGATAAGAAACACCATATATTTT. Translated, it gives CASSDLRGIRNTIYF.

This chain uses TRBV30 with TRBJ1-1, with D hard to call. V shed 0 bases and J shed 0 bases, with 5 bases lying between them. Germline V gene lookup returns CDR1 GTSNPN and CDR2 SVGIG (reference sequence). The CDR3 has 13 residues. CDR3: CAWSVSMNTEAFF. CDR3 coding DNA: TGTGCCTGGAGTGTATCAATGAACACTGAAGCTTTCTTT.